This T cell receptor (beta chain) was found in a study of technical replicates of blood from several donors. Trimming at V came to 1 base and at J to 6 bases, leaving 8 bases not matched to a gene. Germline CDR1 and CDR2: MGHRA and YSYEKL. The CDR3 has 15 amino acids. Measured with immunoSEQ multiplex PCR; TCRdb has only the in-frame clones, and not every one. The sample lists 80,000 or so clones, roughly 98% occurring once. This clonotype was sampled from a human donor in good health. Material for sequencing was T cells isolated from PBMCs. The chain carries TRBV4-1 and TRBJ2-7, with TRBD1 matching 8 bases. The CDR3 bases are TGCGCCAGCAGCCAAGCGACGGACAGGGTAAGCGAGCAGTACTTC. Translated: CASSQATDRVSEQYF.